The source of this T cell receptor beta chain is a study of cytomegalovirus exposure and HLA in healthy donors. Study results and caveats: Usually a TCR sequence was rare, but some public TCRs were found in many donors.

Researchers ran the PCR with 60 Vbeta and 13 Jbeta primers. Authors' data handling: The authors later counted 75 million to 90 million unique TCR beta chains, some 10 million of them shared. Some clones are missing from TCRdb's copy, which holds only in-frame ones; the method was immunoSEQ multiplex PCR. The D gene and trimming were derived from the DNA, and the V and J assignments and clone size from that table. The table has around 100,000 clones, 80% seen once. Concerning this clone: Its antigen is as yet unknown.

Trimming removed 6 bases from V and 0 bases from J, with 16 bases in between. The CDR3 has 16 amino acids. Germline values: CDR1 MRHNA, CDR2 SNTAGT. Sequenced input: PBMCs. J is TRBJ2-3 and V is TRBV6-4; the D gene is possibly TRBD2 (5 bases). The source of this sequence is a man under 40 in good health and CMV-seronegative. The CDR3 loop reads CASSPLGSGSTDTQYF. CDR3 DNA sequence: TGTGCCAGCAGCCCCCTGGGCAGCGGAAGCACAGATACGCAGTATTTT.